The 23 T cell receptor beta chains in this list originate from one sample, sequenced in a study of blood T cell repertoires in COVID-19. Measured with immunoSEQ multiplex PCR; TCRdb has only the in-frame clones, and not every one. The sample holds roughly 200,000 clones; 82% are singletons and the top ten take approximately 7.8%. Sequencing was done on a sample of peripheral blood. All receptors come from a woman in her sixties or seventies with COVID-19, enrolled during active disease.

This chain uses TRBV2 with TRBJ2-3; tentative D call: TRBD1 (5 bases). V was shortened by 7 bases and J by 2 bases, with 13 bases between the two germline ends. The CDR3 extends over 14 amino acids. Looked up from germline, CDR1 is SNHLY and CDR2 is FYNNEI. For the CDR3, the DNA is TGTGCCAGCACCCCAGACAGCCTCACAGATACGCAGTATTTT. It specifies CASTPDSLTDTQYF.

This clone was seen only once. The chain is built from TRBV7-2 and TRBJ1-5; the match to TRBD1 covers 11 bases. After removal of 0 bases from V and 15 bases from J, the junction contained 4 bases not matched to a gene. The CDR3 is made up of 13 amino acids. Looked up from germline, CDR1 is SGHTA and CDR2 is FQGNSA. The CDR3 loop reads CASSLAQDRGLHF. Written as DNA, the CDR3 is TGTGCCAGCAGCTTAGCGCAGGACAGGGGGCTGCATTTT. Full variable domain (outside the CDR3, taken from reference TRBV7-2 and TRBJ1-5): GAGVSQSPSNKVTEKGKDVELRCDPISGHTALYWYRQSLGQGLEFLIYFQGNSAPDKSGLPSDRFSAERTGGSVSTLTIQRTQQEDSAVYLCASSLAQDRGLHFGDGTRLSIL.

V gene TRBV7-2 combines with J gene TRBJ1-5, with a weak D call TRBD1 (5 bases). Deletions cut 3 bases from V and 0 bases from J, with 9 bases between. The CDR3 has 15 amino acids. In germline, CDR1 is SGHTA, CDR2 FQGNSA. CDR3 protein: CASSLSGYSNQPQHF. CDR3 DNA: TGTGCCAGCAGCTTGTCAGGGTATAGCAATCAGCCCCAGCATTTT.

The chain couples TRBV5-1 to TRBJ1-2; the match to TRBD1 covers 9 bases. The junction had 8 bases not matched to a gene; V was cut back by 1 base and J by 10 bases. From germline, CDR1 is SGHRS and CDR2 YFSETQ. The CDR3 spans 14 residues. The CDR3 spells CASSLFPGTGLYTF. The CDR3 DNA reads TGCGCCAGCAGCTTGTTCCCCGGGACAGGGCTCTACACCTTC. The complete variable domain, with remaining parts taken from reference TRBV5-1 and TRBJ1-2, reads KAGVTQTPRYLIKTRGQQVTLSCSPISGHRSVSWYQQTPGQGLQFLFEYFSETQRNKGNFPGRFSGRQFSNSRSEMNVSTLELGDSALYLCASSLFPGTGLYTFGSGTRLTVV.

The V and J genes are TRBV27 and TRBJ2-1; TRBD1 aligns across 9 bases. Germline V gene data show CDR1 as MNHEY and CDR2 as SMNVEV (reference sequence). The CDR3 loop spans 16 amino acids. The ends lost 7 bases at V and 6 bases at J; junction bases unmatched: 13. For the CDR3, the DNA is TGTGCCAGCAATAACCAACAGGGGGCCCGACTCAATGAGCAGTTCTTC. Translated: CASNNQQGARLNEQFF.

The V call is TRBV27, the J call TRBJ1-6; perhaps TRBD1 as D (6 bases). The V and J ends lost 3 bases and 14 bases respectively, with 23 bases between them. The CDR3 totals 16 residues. From germline, CDR1 is MNHEY and CDR2 SMNVEV (reference sequence). The CDR3 region is CASSLSPRGAAESLHF. The CDR3 nucleotides read TGTGCCAGCAGTTTGTCCCCCCGGGGGGCCGCAGAATCCCTCCACTTT.

The rearrangement joins TRBV19 to TRBJ2-1; 7 positions agree with TRBD1. This CDR3 comprises 19 residues. Germline CDR1 LNHDA, CDR2 SQIVND (reference sequence). J was trimmed by 2 bases and V by 0 bases; bases with no gene match: 13. The CDR3 here is CASSIDGASTGNAYNEQFF. CDR3 coding DNA: TGTGCCAGTAGTATAGATGGGGCTTCGACAGGGAATGCCTACAATGAGCAGTTCTTC.

The chain employs TRBV7-2 and TRBJ1-1; D call uncertain. The germline CDR1 and CDR2 sequences are SGHTA and FQGNSA. The ends were cut back, 5 bases at V and 4 bases at J, with 11 bases in the middle. This CDR3 spans 13 amino acids. The CDR3 coding sequence is TGTGCCAGCAGCCAGTTTCCGGGCACTGAAGCTTTCTTT. It specifies CASSQFPGTEAFF.

The CDR3: CASSSGGYSNQPQHF. The CDR3 DNA follows: TGTGCCAGCAGTTCAGGGGGCTATAGCAATCAGCCCCAGCATTTT. The chain uses TRBV27 and TRBJ1-5, with TRBD1 matching 8 bases. This CDR3 region has 15 residues. The V gene end was trimmed by 4 bases and the J gene end by 0 bases; junction bases not matched to a gene: 2. The V gene's germline CDR1 is MNHEY and CDR2 SMNVEV (reference sequence).

The V gene is TRBV7-2, the J gene TRBJ2-7; 8 bases fit TRBD2. The CDR3 runs 15 residues. Germline trimming cut 5 bases from V and 2 bases from J; bases unmatched to any gene: 8. Germline CDR1 and CDR2: SGHTA and FQGNSA. CDR3 DNA: TGTGCCAGCAGCCCCGGGACTAGAACACCCTACGAGCAGTACGTC. Its translation is CASSPGTRTPYEQYV.

The chain couples TRBV2 to TRBJ1-4; D gene uncertain. V shed 2 bases and J shed 6 bases, with 13 bases lying between them. This CDR3 has 15 residues. Germline V gene data show CDR1 as SNHLY and CDR2 as FYNNEI. CDR3 coding DNA: TGTGCCAGCAGTGAAAGCCGGGGTTCCCATGAAAAACTGTTTTTT. Translated, it gives CASSESRGSHEKLFF.

The chain is built from TRBV12-3 or TRBV12-4 and TRBJ1-2; 7 bases are a match to TRBD1. This CDR3 is 13 amino acids long. The V segment lost 8 bases and the J segment 4 bases; nucleotides outside the gene matches: 7. The CDR3 sequence: CASAEGAGYGYTF. DNA of the CDR3: TGTGCCAGCGCGGAGGGGGCGGGCTATGGCTACACCTTC.

This chain links TRBV29-1 with TRBJ1-5; unclear D gene. Germline lookup yields CDR1 SQVTM and CDR2 ANQGSEA. The V end lost 4 bases, the J end lost 5 bases, and 18 bases lay between the germline ends. This CDR3 spans 15 amino acids. In nucleotides, the CDR3 is TGCAGCGTTGCATTGCTGACGGGGAAGGATCAGCCCCAGCATTTT. Its protein product is CSVALLTGKDQPQHF.

The count of this clone is one. This rearrangement joins TRBV5-4 to TRBJ1-5; the D gene is possibly TRBD1 (5 bases). Per germline, CDR1 SGHNT and CDR2 YYREEE (reference sequence). Between the trimmed V and J ends, which lost 3 bases and 0 bases, there was a span of 7 bases. The CDR3 runs 14 residues. As DNA, the CDR3 is TGTGCCAGCAGCTCGCAGGGTAGCAATCAGCCCCAGCATTTT. This gives the protein CASSSQGSNQPQHF.

This rearrangement joins TRBV5-4 to TRBJ2-5, with D possibly TRBD1 on 5 matching bases. This CDR3 is 15 amino acids long. Germline assignment: CDR1 SGHNT and CDR2 YYREEE (reference sequence). V was cut by 0 bases and J by 2 bases, with 11 bases left in between. Here the CDR3 DNA reads TGTGCCAGCAGCTTGGAGCCGACAGAGCAAGAGACCCAGTACTTC. Its protein product is CASSLEPTEQETQYF.

Here the CDR3 reads CASSRSGASTDTQYF. CDR3 DNA sequence: TGTGCCAGCAGCCGCTCAGGGGCTAGCACAGATACGCAGTATTTT. The gene calls are TRBV3-1 (or the pseudogene TRBV3-2) and TRBJ2-3; D possibly corresponds to TRBD1 (6 bases). This CDR3 comprises 15 residues. Germline CDR1 reads LGHDT; CDR2 reads YNNKEL (reference sequence). V was shortened by 4 bases and J by 0 bases, with 11 bases between the two germline ends.

This clone was counted many times. This chain's CDR3 is CASAAGVAFSYNSPLHF. The CDR3 DNA sequence: TGTGCCAGCGCCGCGGGGGTCGCTTTTTCCTATAATTCACCCCTCCACTTT. The chain employs TRBV21-1 and TRBJ1-6. TRBV21-1 is tagged as a pseudogene. The CDR3 has 17 amino acids.

This chain connects TRBV6-5 to TRBJ1-4; D not resolved. CDR1 is MNHEY and CDR2 is SVGAGI in the germline V gene. The CDR3 is made up of 12 amino acids. V lost 8 bases, J lost 4 bases, and 8 bases lay in between. The CDR3 region has the DNA TGTGCCAGCTCGGCGGGTAATGAAAAACTGTTTTTT. Its protein is CASSAGNEKLFF.

This chain connects TRBV4-3 to TRBJ2-3; maybe TRBD2 (5 bases). V dropped 2 bases and J dropped 2 bases, with 8 bases sitting between them. The CDR3 loop spans 14 amino acids. Germline V lookup: CDR1 LGHNA, CDR2 YSLEER. The CDR3 DNA sequence: TGCGCCAGCAGCCAAACTAGTAACACAGATACGCAGTATTTT. Its protein is CASSQTSNTDTQYF.

The chain carries TRBV7-3 and TRBJ2-2; tentative D call: TRBD2 (5 bases). The CDR3 is 16 residues long. Trimming removed 1 base from V and 7 bases from J, with 16 bases in between. Germline values: CDR1 SGHTA, CDR2 FQGTGA. CDR3 in amino acids: CASSLNGGRAGGELFF. Written as DNA, the CDR3 is TGTGCCAGCAGCTTAAATGGCGGGCGGGCTGGCGGGGAGCTGTTTTTT.

The V gene is TRBV15, the J gene TRBJ2-5; D is unclear. Trimming pared 0 bases from V and 5 bases from J, leaving 7 bases between. CDR3 length equals 13 residues. Looked up from germline, CDR1 is LNHNV and CDR2 is YYDKDF (reference sequence). CDR3 nucleotides: TGTGCCACCAGCAGAGACAGATGGGAGACCCAGTACTTC. It yields the protein CATSRDRWETQYF.

The rearrangement uses TRBV19 and TRBJ1-1, with TRBD1 identical over 7 bases. The CDR3 runs 14 residues. V was clipped by 6 bases and J by 1 base; unmatched bases: 5. CDR1 is LNHDA, CDR2 SQIVND, per germline (reference sequence). The CDR3 DNA sequence: TGTGCCAGTAGGAGGGACAGCTCGAACACTGAAGCTTTCTTT. Translation gives CASRRDSSNTEAFF. Together with reference TRBV19 and TRBJ1-1, the CDR3 gives the full variable domain: DGGITQSPKYLFRKEGQNVTLSCEQNLNHDAMYWYRQDPGQGLRLIYYSQIVNDFQKGDIAEGYSVSREKKESFPLTVTSAQKNPTAFYLCASRRDSSNTEAFFGQGTRLTVV.

This chain joins TRBV6-5 and TRBJ1-5; unclear D gene. Germline V gene lookup returns CDR1 MNHEY and CDR2 SVGAGI. The CDR3 is 15 amino acids. The V end lost 7 bases, the J end lost 0 bases, and 13 bases lay between the germline ends. The DNA of the CDR3 is TGTGCCAGCAAACCGAATCCCTATAGCAATCAGCCCCAGCATTTT. Its translation is CASKPNPYSNQPQHF.